The present T cell receptor (beta chain) was sequenced within a study of blood T cells in healthy people across ages. Findings and caveats of the study: Naive and antigen-experienced cells were not separated, limiting conclusive comparison. Diversity estimates drawn from one million T cells were deemed underestimates. Getting older went along with TCR beta diversity per million T cells dropping roughly linearly.

V dropped 0 bases and J dropped 7; count of bases not matched to a gene: 17. CDR1 and CDR2 from the germline V gene are SGHRS and YFSETQ. This CDR3 region has 18 residues. This clonotype was seen more than once but under ten times. Its antigen is undetermined. A second PCR of 7 to 11 cycles used a sample-barcoded 5' primer and a J-beta primer mix. TCRdb analysed the 5' RACE reads with MiXCR anew, one entry per CDR3 protein. The sample lists 600,000 or so distinct CDR3 sequences, around 21% occurring once. The receptor was isolated from a man between 65 and 80 years old in good health. The rearrangement joins TRBV5-1 to TRBJ2-7, with TRBD2 matching 9 bases. What was sequenced was blood. The CDR3 protein is CASSLESSGRGSSGEQYF. As DNA, the CDR3 is TGCGCCAGCAGCTTGGAGAGTAGCGGGAGAGGTTCTTCGGGTGAGCAGTACTTC.